The text below deals with one T cell receptor beta chain. Original methodology: Amplifying reference gene primers gave estimates of nucleated cell counts. Using immunoSEQ multiplex PCR, the repertoire was profiled, and TCRdb retains in-frame clones only, with some absent. V and J calls and clone size come straight from that table; D and trimming were deduced from the DNA. In the table there are about 27,000 clones, roughly 90% of which are singletons. This sample was included in a study of blood T cell repertoires in COVID-19. At the level of the study: Sites in the United States, Italy and Spain provided acute and convalescent COVID-19 samples. The analysed material was cDNA or gDNA that came from T cells, B-cell-depleted T cells, or PBMCs.

Sequences were obtained from peripheral blood. The receptor was isolated from a human donor with active COVID-19. The donor label of this sample is uncertain.

CDR3 amino acids: CASSIAAGPNTGELFF. DNA of the CDR3: TGTGCCAGTAGTATCGCGGCGGGTCCCAACACCGGGGAGCTGTTTTTT. The genes are TRBV19 and TRBJ2-2, with D perhaps matching TRBD2 (5 bases). CDR1 LNHDA and CDR2 SQIVND come from the germline V gene (reference sequence). Trimming shortened V by 3 bases and J by 2 bases, and 13 bases separated the two germline ends. The CDR3 has 16 residues.